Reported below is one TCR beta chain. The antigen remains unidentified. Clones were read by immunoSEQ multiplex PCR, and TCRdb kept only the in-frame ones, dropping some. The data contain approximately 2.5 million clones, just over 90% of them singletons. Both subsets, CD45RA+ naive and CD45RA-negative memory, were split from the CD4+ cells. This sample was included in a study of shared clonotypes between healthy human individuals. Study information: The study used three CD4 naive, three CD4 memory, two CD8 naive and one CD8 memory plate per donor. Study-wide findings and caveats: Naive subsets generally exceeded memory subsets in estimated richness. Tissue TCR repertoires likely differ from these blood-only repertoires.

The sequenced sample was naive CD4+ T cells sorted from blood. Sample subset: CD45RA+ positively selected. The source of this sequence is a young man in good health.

The CDR3 coding sequence is TGTGCCAGCACCGTTGCAGGGGCCACTGAAGCTTTCTTT. Translated: CASTVAGATEAFF. This chain uses TRBV2 with TRBJ1-1; maybe TRBD1 (6 bases). V gave up 7 bases and J gave up 4 bases, with 13 bases separating them. This CDR3 contains 13 residues. CDR1 SNHLY and CDR2 FYNNEI come from the germline V gene.